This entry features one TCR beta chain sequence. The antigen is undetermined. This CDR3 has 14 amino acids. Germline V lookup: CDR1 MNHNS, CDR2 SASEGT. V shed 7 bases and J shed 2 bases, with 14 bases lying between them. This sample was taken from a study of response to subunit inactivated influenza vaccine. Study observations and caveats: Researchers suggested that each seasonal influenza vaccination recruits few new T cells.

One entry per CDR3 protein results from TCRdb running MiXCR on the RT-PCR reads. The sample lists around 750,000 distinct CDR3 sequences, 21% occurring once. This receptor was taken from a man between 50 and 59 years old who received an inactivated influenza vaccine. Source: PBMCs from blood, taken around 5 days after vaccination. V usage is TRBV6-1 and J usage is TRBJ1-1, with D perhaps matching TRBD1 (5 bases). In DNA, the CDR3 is TGTGCCAGCAAGGGTGAGACAGATAACACTGAAGCTTTCTTT. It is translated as CASKGETDNTEAFF.